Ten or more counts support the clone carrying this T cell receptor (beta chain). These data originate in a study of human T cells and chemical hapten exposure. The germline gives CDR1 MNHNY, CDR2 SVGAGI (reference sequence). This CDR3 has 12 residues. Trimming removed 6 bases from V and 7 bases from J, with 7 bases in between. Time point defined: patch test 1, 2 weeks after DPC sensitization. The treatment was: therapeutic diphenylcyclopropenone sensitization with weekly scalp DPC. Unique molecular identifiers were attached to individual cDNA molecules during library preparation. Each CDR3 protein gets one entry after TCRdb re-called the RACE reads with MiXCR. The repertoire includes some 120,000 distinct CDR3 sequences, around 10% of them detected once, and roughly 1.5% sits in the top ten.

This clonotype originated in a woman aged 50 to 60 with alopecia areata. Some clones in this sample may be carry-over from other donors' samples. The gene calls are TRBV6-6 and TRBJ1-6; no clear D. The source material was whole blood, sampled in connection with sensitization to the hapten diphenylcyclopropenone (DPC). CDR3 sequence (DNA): TGTGCCAGCAGGGACGGGAATTCACCCCTCCACTTT. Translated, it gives CASRDGNSPLHF.